This entry concerns a single TCR beta chain. The record originates from a study of blood T cell repertoires in COVID-19. At the level of the study: The United States, Italy and Spain provided the acute and convalescent COVID-19 samples. The analysed material was cDNA or gDNA that came from T cells, B-cell-depleted T cells, or PBMCs.

Authors' data handling: By means of reference gene primer amplification, nucleated cell counts were estimated. TCRdb's copy holds only in-frame clones and misses some; the assay was immunoSEQ multiplex PCR. V and J calls plus clone size are reproduced from that table; the DNA served to infer D and trimming. The table shows some 270,000 clones, with about 85% occurring only once. Trimming left V 2 bases short and J 2 bases short, with 7 bases between. This CDR3 spans 14 amino acids. Germline V gene sequence: CDR1 SGHTA, CDR2 FQGNSA. The J gene is TRBJ1-3, the V gene TRBV7-2; the D is unclear. The sequence was obtained from a human donor with COVID-19, enrolled during active disease. The donor label of this sample is uncertain. Sequencing input: peripheral blood. CDR3 sequence reads: CASSLRLTGNTIYF. The DNA for the CDR3 is TGTGCCAGCAGCTTACGGTTAACTGGAAACACCATATATTTT. Full variable domain (outside the CDR3, taken from reference TRBV7-2 and TRBJ1-3): GAGVSQSPSNKVTEKGKDVELRCDPISGHTALYWYRQSLGQGLEFLIYFQGNSAPDKSGLPSDRFSAERTGGSVSTLTIQRTQQEDSAVYLCASSLRLTGNTIYFGEGSWLTVV.